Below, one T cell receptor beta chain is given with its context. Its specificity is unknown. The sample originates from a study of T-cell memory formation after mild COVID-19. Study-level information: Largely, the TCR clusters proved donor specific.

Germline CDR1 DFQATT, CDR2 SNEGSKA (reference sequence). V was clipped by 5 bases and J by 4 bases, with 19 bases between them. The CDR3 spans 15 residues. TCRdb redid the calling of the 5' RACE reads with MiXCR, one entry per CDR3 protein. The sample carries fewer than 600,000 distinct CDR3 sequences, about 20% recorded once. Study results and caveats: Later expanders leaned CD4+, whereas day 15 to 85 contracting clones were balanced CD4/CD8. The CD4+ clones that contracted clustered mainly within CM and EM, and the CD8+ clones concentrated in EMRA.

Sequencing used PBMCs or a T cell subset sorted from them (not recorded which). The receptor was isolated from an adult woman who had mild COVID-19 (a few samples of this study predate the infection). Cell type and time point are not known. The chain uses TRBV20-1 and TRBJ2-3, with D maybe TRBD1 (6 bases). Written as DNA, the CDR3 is TGCAGTGCTTCCTCAGGGGAGAGCCTGTCAGATACGCAGTATTTT. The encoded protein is CSASSGESLSDTQYF.